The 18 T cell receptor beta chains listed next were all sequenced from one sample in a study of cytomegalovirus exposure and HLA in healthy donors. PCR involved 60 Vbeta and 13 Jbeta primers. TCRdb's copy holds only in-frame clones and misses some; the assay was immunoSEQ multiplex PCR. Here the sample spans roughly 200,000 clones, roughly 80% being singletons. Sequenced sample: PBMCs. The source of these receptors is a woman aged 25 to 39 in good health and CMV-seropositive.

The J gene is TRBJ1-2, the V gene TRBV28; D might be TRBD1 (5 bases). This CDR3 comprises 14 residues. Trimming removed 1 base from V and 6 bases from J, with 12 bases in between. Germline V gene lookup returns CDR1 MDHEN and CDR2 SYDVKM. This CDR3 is CASSLYPGRDGYTF. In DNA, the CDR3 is TGTGCCAGCAGTTTATACCCAGGGAGGGATGGCTACACCTTC.

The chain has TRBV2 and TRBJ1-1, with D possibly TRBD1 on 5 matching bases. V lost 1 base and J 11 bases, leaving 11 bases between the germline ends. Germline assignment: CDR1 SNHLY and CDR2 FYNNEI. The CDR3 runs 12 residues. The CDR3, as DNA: TGTGCCAGCAGTGAAGAGGCAGGGAGGGCTTTCTTT. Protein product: CASSEEAGRAFF.

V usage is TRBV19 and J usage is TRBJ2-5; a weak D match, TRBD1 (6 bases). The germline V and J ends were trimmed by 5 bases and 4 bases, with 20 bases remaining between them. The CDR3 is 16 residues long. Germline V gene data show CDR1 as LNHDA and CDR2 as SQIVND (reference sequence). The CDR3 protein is CASSEIQGSFPETQYF. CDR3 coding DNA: TGTGCCAGTAGTGAAATACAGGGATCCTTTCCAGAGACCCAGTACTTC.

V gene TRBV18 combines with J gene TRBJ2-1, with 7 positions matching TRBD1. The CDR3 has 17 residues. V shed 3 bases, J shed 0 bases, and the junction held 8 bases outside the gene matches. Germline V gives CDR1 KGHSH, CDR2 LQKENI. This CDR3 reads CASSPPMGQSSYNEQFF. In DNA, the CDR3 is TGTGCCAGCTCACCGCCCATGGGACAGAGCTCCTACAATGAGCAGTTCTTC.

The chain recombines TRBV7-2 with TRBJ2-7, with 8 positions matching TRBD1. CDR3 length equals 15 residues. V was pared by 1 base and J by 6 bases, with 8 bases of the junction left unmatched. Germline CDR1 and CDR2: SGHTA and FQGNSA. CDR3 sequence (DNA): TGTGCCAGCAGCTTAGATGGGACAGGAGGCCTCGAGCAGTACTTC. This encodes CASSLDGTGGLEQYF.

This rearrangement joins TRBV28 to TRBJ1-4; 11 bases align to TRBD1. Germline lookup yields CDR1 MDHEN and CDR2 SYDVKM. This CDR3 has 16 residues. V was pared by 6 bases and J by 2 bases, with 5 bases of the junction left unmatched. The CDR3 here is CASSRTGGVTNEKLFF. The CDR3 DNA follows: TGTGCCAGCAGCCGGACAGGGGGCGTCACTAATGAAAAACTGTTTTTT. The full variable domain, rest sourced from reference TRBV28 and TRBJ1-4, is DVKVTQSSRYLVKRTGEKVFLECVQDMDHENMFWYRQDPGLGLRLIYFSYDVKMKEKGDIPEGYSVSREKKERFSLILESASTNQTSMYLCASSRTGGVTNEKLFFGSGTQLSVL.

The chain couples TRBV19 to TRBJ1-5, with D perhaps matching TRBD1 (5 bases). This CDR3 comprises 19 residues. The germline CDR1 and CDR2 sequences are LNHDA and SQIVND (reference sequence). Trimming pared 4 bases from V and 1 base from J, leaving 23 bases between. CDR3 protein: CASSRTGRRGVGSNQPQHF. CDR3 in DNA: TGTGCCAGTAGTAGAACCGGACGACGGGGGGTAGGCAGCAATCAGCCCCAGCATTTT. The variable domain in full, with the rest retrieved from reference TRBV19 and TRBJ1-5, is DGGITQSPKYLFRKEGQNVTLSCEQNLNHDAMYWYRQDPGQGLRLIYYSQIVNDFQKGDIAEGYSVSREKKESFPLTVTSAQKNPTAFYLCASSRTGRRGVGSNQPQHFGDGTRLSIL.

The CDR3 reads CASSFHGTGSYNEQFF. The CDR3 DNA follows: TGCGCCAGCAGCTTCCACGGGACAGGGAGTTACAATGAGCAGTTCTTC. V usage is TRBV5-1 and J usage is TRBJ2-1, with 9 bases lining up with TRBD1. The CDR3 runs to 16 residues. Trimming removed 2 bases from V and 4 bases from J; junction bases left unmatched: 7. Germline-derived CDR1 and CDR2 are SGHRS and YFSETQ.

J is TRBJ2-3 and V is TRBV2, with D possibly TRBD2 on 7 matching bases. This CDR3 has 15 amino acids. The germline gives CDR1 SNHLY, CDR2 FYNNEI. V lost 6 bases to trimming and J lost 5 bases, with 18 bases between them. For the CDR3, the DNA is TGTGCCAGCAGCCCTAGGGGGGGGTCCGGAGATACGCAGTATTTT. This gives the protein CASSPRGGSGDTQYF.

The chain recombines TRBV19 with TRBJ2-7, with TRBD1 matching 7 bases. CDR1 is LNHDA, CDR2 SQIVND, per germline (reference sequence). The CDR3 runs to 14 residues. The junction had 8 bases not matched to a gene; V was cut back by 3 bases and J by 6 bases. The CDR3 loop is CASSMGQGVGEQYF. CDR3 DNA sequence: TGTGCCAGTAGTATGGGGCAGGGGGTAGGCGAGCAGTACTTC. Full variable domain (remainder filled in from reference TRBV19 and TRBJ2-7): DGGITQSPKYLFRKEGQNVTLSCEQNLNHDAMYWYRQDPGQGLRLIYYSQIVNDFQKGDIAEGYSVSREKKESFPLTVTSAQKNPTAFYLCASSMGQGVGEQYFGPGTRLTVT.

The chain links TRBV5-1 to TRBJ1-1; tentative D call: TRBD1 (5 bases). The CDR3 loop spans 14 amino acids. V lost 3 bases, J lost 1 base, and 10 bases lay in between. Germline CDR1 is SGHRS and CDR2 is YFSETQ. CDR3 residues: CASSSRGTNTEAFF. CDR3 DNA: TGCGCCAGCAGCTCCCGGGGGACGAACACTGAAGCTTTCTTT. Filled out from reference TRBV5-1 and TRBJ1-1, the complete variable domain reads KAGVTQTPRYLIKTRGQQVTLSCSPISGHRSVSWYQQTPGQGLQFLFEYFSETQRNKGNFPGRFSGRQFSNSRSEMNVSTLELGDSALYLCASSSRGTNTEAFFGQGTRLTVV.

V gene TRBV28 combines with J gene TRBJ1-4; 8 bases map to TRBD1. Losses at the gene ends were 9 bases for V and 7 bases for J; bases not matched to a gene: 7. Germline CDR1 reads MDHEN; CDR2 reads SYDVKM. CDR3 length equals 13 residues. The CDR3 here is CASPTGVTEKLFF. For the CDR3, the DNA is TGTGCCAGTCCGACAGGGGTCACTGAAAAACTGTTTTTT. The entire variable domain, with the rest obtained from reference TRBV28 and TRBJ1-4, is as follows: DVKVTQSSRYLVKRTGEKVFLECVQDMDHENMFWYRQDPGLGLRLIYFSYDVKMKEKGDIPEGYSVSREKKERFSLILESASTNQTSMYLCASPTGVTEKLFFGSGTQLSVL.

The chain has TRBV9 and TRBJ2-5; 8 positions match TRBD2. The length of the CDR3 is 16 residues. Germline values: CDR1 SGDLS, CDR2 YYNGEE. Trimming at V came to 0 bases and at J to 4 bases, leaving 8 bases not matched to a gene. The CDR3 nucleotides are TGTGCCAGCAGCGTAGATGCAGCGGGGGTCGGAGAGACCCAGTACTTC. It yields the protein CASSVDAAGVGETQYF. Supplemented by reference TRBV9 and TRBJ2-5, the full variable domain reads DSGVTQTPKHLITATGQRVTLRCSPRSGDLSVYWYQQSLDQGLQFLIQYYNGEERAKGNILERFSAQQFPDLHSELNLSSLELGDSALYFCASSVDAAGVGETQYFGPGTRLLVL.

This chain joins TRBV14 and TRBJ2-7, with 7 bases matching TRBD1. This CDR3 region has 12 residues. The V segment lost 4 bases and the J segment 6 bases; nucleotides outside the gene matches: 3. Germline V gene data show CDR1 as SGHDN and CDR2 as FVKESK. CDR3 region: CASSLYRGEQYF. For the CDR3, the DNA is TGTGCCAGCAGCCTATACAGGGGCGAGCAGTACTTC.

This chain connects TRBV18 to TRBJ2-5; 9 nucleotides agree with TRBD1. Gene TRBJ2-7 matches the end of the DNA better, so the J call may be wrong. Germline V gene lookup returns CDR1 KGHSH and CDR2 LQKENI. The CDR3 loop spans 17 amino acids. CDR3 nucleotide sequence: TGTGCCAGCTCACCAAGACAGGGGGTGGCGGCAACCTACGAGCAGTACTTC. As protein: CASSPRQGVAATYEQYF.

CDR3 nucleotides: TGTGCCAGTAGTATAGTTTCAGGGACCTACAATGAGCAGTTCTTC. Residues: CASSIVSGTYNEQFF. The V and J genes are TRBV19 and TRBJ2-1, with D tentatively TRBD1 (5 bases). The CDR3 sequence is 15 residues long. In germline, CDR1 is LNHDA, CDR2 SQIVND (reference sequence). V shed 1 base and J shed 2 bases, with 9 bases lying between them.

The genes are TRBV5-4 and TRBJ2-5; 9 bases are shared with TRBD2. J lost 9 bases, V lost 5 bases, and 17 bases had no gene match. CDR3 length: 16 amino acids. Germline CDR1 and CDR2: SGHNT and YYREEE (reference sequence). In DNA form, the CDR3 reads TGTGCCAGCAGGATGGACCAGCGGGGGGCCTCGGGGGCCCAGTACTTC. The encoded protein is CASRMDQRGASGAQYF.

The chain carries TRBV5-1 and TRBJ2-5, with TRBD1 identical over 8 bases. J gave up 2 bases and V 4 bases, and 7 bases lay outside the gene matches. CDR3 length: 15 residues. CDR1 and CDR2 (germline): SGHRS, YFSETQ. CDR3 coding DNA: TGCGCCAGCAGCGCAGGACAGGGACGGCAAGAGACCCAGTACTTC. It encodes CASSAGQGRQETQYF.